This T cell receptor (beta chain) was obtained from a study of shared clonotypes between healthy human individuals. Overall study findings and caveats: A reduction in generation probabilities was seen for non-shared clonotypes relative to those shared by all four donors. Naive subsets tended to show greater estimated richness than memory subsets.

This CDR3 contains 16 residues. Germline CDR1 LNHDA, CDR2 SQIVND (reference sequence). V gave up 3 bases and J gave up 4 bases, with 16 bases separating them. In regard to this clone: The antigen is undetermined.

Clones were read by immunoSEQ multiplex PCR, and TCRdb kept only the in-frame ones, dropping some. The sample has around 690,000 clones; 90% are singletons. HIV-negative, healthy adults without recent acute infections or vaccinations were the donors. CD8 memory was a combination that joined CD45RO+ cells with CCR7-negative CD45RA+ TemRA cells. Sample: memory CD8+ T cells from PBMCs. As to subset: CD45RO+ cells pooled with CCR7-negative TemRA cells. The clonotype was recovered from a man aged 18 to 29 in good health. Some clones in this sample may be carry-over from other donors' samples. This chain connects TRBV19 to TRBJ1-5, with D possibly matching TRBD1 (5 bases). Written as DNA, the CDR3 is TGTGCCAGTAGTATTGGAGGGACCCCCAATAATCAGCCCCAGCATTTT. The encoded protein is CASSIGGTPNNQPQHF.